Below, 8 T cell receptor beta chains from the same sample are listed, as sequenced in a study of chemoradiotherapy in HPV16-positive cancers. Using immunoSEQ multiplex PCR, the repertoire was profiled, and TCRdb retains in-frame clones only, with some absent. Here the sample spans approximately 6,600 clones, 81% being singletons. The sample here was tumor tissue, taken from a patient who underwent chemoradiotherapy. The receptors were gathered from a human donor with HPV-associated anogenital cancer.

The CDR3 reads CASSLDETQYF. The CDR3 nucleotides read TGCGCCAGCAGCTTGGACGAGACCCAGTACTTC. V and J are TRBV5-1 and TRBJ2-5; D not resolved. Germline lookup yields CDR1 SGHRS and CDR2 YFSETQ. With 0 bases removed from V and 5 bases from J, the gap between germline ends came to 2 bases. The CDR3 is 11 amino acids.

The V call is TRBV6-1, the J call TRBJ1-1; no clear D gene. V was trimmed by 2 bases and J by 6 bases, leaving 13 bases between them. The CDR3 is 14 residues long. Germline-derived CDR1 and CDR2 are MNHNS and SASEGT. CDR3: CASSERQVQAEAFF. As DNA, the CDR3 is TGTGCCAGCAGTGAACGGCAAGTTCAGGCTGAAGCTTTCTTT.

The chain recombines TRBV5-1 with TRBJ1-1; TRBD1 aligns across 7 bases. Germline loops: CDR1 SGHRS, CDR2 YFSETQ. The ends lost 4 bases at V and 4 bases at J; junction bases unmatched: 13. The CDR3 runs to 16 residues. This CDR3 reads CASSELNRGKGTEAFF. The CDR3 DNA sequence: TGCGCCAGCAGCGAGCTGAACAGGGGAAAAGGCACTGAAGCTTTCTTT. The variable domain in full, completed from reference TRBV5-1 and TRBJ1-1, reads KAGVTQTPRYLIKTRGQQVTLSCSPISGHRSVSWYQQTPGQGLQFLFEYFSETQRNKGNFPGRFSGRQFSNSRSEMNVSTLELGDSALYLCASSELNRGKGTEAFFGQGTRLTVV.

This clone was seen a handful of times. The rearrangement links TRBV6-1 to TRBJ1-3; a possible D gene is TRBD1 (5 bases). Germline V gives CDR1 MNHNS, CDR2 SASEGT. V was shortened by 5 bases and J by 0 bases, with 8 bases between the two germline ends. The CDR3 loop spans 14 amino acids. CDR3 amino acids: CASSTGLSGNTIYF. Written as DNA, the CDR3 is TGTGCCAGCAGTACAGGCCTCTCTGGAAACACCATATATTTT.

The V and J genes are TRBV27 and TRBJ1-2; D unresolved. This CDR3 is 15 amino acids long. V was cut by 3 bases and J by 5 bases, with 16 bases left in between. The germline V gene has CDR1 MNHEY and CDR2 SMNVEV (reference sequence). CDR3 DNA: TGTGCCAGCAGTTTTTCTGGCCCCCTGGGGTATGGCTACACCTTC. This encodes CASSFSGPLGYGYTF.

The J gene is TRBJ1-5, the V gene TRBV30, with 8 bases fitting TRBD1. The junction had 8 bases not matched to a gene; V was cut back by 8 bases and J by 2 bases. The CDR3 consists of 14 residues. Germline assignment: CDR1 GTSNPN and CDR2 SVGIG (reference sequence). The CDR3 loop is CAVSGGAGNQPQHF. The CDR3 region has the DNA TGTGCCGTATCAGGGGGCGCTGGCAATCAGCCCCAGCATTTT.

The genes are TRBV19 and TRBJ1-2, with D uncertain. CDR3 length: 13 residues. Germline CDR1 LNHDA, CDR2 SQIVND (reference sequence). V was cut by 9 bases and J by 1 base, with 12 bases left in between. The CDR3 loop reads CASAGNINYGYTF. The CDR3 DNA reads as TGTGCCAGCGCGGGGAACATTAACTATGGCTACACCTTC. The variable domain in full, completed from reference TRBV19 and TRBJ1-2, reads DGGITQSPKYLFRKEGQNVTLSCEQNLNHDAMYWYRQDPGQGLRLIYYSQIVNDFQKGDIAEGYSVSREKKESFPLTVTSAQKNPTAFYLCASAGNINYGYTFGSGTRLTVV.

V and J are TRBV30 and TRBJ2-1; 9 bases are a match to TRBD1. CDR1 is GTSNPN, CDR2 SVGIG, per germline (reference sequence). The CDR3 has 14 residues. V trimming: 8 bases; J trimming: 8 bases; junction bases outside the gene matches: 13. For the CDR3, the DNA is TGTGCCGGGGGGGACAGGGTGAGTGTCGATGAGCAGTTCTTC. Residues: CAGGDRVSVDEQFF.